These 30 T cell receptor beta chains were sequenced from one sample in a study of blood T cell repertoires in COVID-19. Profiled with immunoSEQ multiplex PCR; TCRdb holds only in-frame clones, not every one. The sample shows hundreds of thousands of clones, roughly 85% of them seen only once. Material for sequencing was peripheral blood. These receptors were collected from a woman under 30 who had recovered from COVID-19.

DNA for the CDR3: TGTGCCAGCGCCGCCGGGACACACTATTTGGGATCACCCCTCCACTTT. This codes for CASAAGTHYLGSPLHF. The J gene is TRBJ1-6, the V gene TRBV27, with TRBD1 as a possible D gene (6 bases). The CDR3 is made up of 16 amino acids. V lost 8 bases and J lost 10, with 24 bases in between. Germline CDR1 is MNHEY and CDR2 is SMNVEV (reference sequence).

This sequence joins TRBV6-2 or TRBV6-3 and TRBJ1-4; D is undetermined. The germline V gene has CDR1 MNHEY and CDR2 SVGEGT. The CDR3 is 15 amino acids. Trimming removed 3 bases at V and 5 bases at J, with 13 bases between. The CDR3 sequence is CASSYSSGGNEKLFF. CDR3 DNA: TGTGCCAGCAGTTATAGCAGCGGAGGGAATGAAAAACTGTTTTTT.

The chain has TRBV20-1 and TRBJ2-7; no clear D. Germline CDR1 is DFQATT and CDR2 is SNEGSKA (reference sequence). There are 11 residues in the CDR3. The V gene lost 2 bases and the J gene lost 3 bases, with 5 bases spanning the gap. The CDR3 coding sequence is TGCAGTGCTAGATCACTCTACGAGCAGTACTTC. Its protein product is CSARSLYEQYF.

The chain links TRBV30 to TRBJ1-6; a possible D gene is TRBD1 (6 bases). V dropped 2 bases and J dropped 5 bases, with 13 bases sitting between them. Germline V lookup: CDR1 GTSNPN, CDR2 SVGIG (reference sequence). This CDR3 has 15 residues. The CDR3 loop reads CAWSPGTSHNSPLHF. CDR3 in DNA: TGTGCCTGGAGTCCCGGGACATCCCATAATTCACCCCTCCACTTT.

The rearrangement links TRBV5-1 to TRBJ2-7, with TRBD2 matching over 7 bases. The V and J ends lost 0 bases and 0 bases, in that order; junction bases with no gene match: 3. CDR1 and CDR2 (germline): SGHRS, YFSETQ. The CDR3 contains 15 residues. Here the CDR3 DNA reads TGCGCCAGCAGCTTGGAGGAGCGGGACTCCTACGAGCAGTACTTC. As protein: CASSLEERDSYEQYF. The full variable domain, rest sourced from reference TRBV5-1 and TRBJ2-7, is KAGVTQTPRYLIKTRGQQVTLSCSPISGHRSVSWYQQTPGQGLQFLFEYFSETQRNKGNFPGRFSGRQFSNSRSEMNVSTLELGDSALYLCASSLEERDSYEQYFGPGTRLTVT.

This chain uses TRBV21-1 with TRBJ2-1; TRBD1 is taken as the D call from the table, unchecked against the DNA. TRBV21-1 is given as a pseudogene. The CDR3 runs to 16 residues. The CDR3 bases are TGTGCCAGCAGCCGCCTCCCCAGGGCTAAGAACAATGAGCAGTTCTTC. It encodes CASSRLPRAKNNEQFF.

The V gene is TRBV4-2, the J gene TRBJ2-3, with D perhaps matching TRBD1 (6 bases). Trimming took 3 bases from V and 5 from J, leaving 18 bases between them. Germline V gives CDR1 LGHNA, CDR2 YNFKEQ. The CDR3 is made up of 16 amino acids. The CDR3 loop is CASSQAEQGREDTQYF. In nucleotides, the CDR3 is TGTGCCAGCAGCCAGGCCGAACAGGGTAGAGAAGATACGCAGTATTTT.

For the CDR3, the DNA is TGTGCCAGCAGCTTGGTCGGACTAGCGGGGTCCTACAATGAGCAGTTCTTC. Residues: CASSLVGLAGSYNEQFF. V usage is TRBV5-4 and J usage is TRBJ2-1, with 12 bases that match TRBD2. CDR1 and CDR2 (germline): SGHNT, YYREEE (reference sequence). V trimming: 0 bases; J trimming: 1 base; junction bases outside the gene matches: 2. This CDR3 is 17 amino acids long.

This chain links TRBV7-9 with TRBJ2-7, with D possibly TRBD1 on 7 matching bases. Germline assignment: CDR1 SEHNR and CDR2 FQNEAQ (reference sequence). The CDR3 sequence is 12 residues long. Trimming cost V 8 bases and J 5 bases, with 13 bases left between them. The CDR3 DNA sequence: TGTGCCAGCCTCTCAGGGGGGCACGAGCAGTACTTC. Its protein is CASLSGGHEQYF.

In this sample, this clone turned up once. The chain recombines TRBV29-1 with TRBJ2-2; tentatively, D is TRBD2 (6 bases). V lost 0 bases, J lost 9 bases, and 8 bases lay in between. This CDR3 is built from 12 residues. Germline V gene data show CDR1 as SQVTM and CDR2 as ANQGSEA. This CDR3 is CSVEEGGRELFF. CDR3 nucleotide sequence: TGCAGCGTTGAAGAGGGGGGTCGGGAGCTGTTTTTT.

The chain has TRBV27 and TRBJ1-4; a weak D match, TRBD1 (6 bases). This CDR3 contains 19 residues. Per the germline V gene, CDR1 is MNHEY and CDR2 is SMNVEV (reference sequence). The V and J ends lost 3 bases and 0 bases respectively, with 20 bases between them. CDR3 in DNA: TGTGCCAGCAGTTTCTCATATAGGGGGGGGGACGCAACTAATGAAAAACTGTTTTTT. It encodes CASSFSYRGGDATNEKLFF.

The gene calls are TRBV5-1 and TRBJ1-2, with a weak D call TRBD1 (5 bases). The CDR3 contains 17 residues. CDR1 and CDR2 (germline): SGHRS, YFSETQ. The V and J ends lost 3 bases and 0 bases respectively, with 18 bases between them. The CDR3 region is CASSSLGGDRANYGYTF. The DNA for the CDR3 is TGCGCCAGCAGCTCCCTCGGTGGCGACAGAGCTAACTATGGCTACACCTTC.

The rearrangement joins TRBV9 to TRBJ1-3; D gene ambiguous. CDR3 size: 13 residues. CDR1 SGDLS and CDR2 YYNGEE come from the germline V gene. Trimming pared 0 bases from V and 8 bases from J, leaving 9 bases between. CDR3 sequence reads: CASSVEVADTIYF. The CDR3 DNA reads TGTGCCAGCAGCGTAGAGGTTGCGGACACCATATATTTT.

The chain carries TRBV6-4 and TRBJ2-1; 7 nucleotides agree with TRBD2. The germline gives CDR1 MRHNA, CDR2 SNTAGT. The CDR3 runs to 14 residues. The V gene end was trimmed by 8 bases and the J gene end by 5 bases; junction bases not matched to a gene: 9. The CDR3 DNA is TGTGCCAGCGGGAGGGACTGGCAAAACAATGAGCAGTTCTTC. Protein: CASGRDWQNNEQFF.

CDR3 region: CASSLGQGGNQPQHF. The CDR3 nucleotides are TGCGCCAGCAGCCTAGGACAGGGTGGCAATCAGCCCCAGCATTTT. This rearrangement joins TRBV5-1 to TRBJ1-5, with 8 nucleotides matching TRBD1. Per germline, CDR1 SGHRS and CDR2 YFSETQ. Trimming took 4 bases from V and 2 from J; bases not matched to a gene: 5. The CDR3 spans 15 residues.

This rearrangement joins TRBV5-1 to TRBJ1-1; 9 bases are a match to TRBD1. V was clipped by 0 bases and J by 0 bases; unmatched bases: 3. Germline V gene sequence: CDR1 SGHRS, CDR2 YFSETQ. The CDR3 spans 16 residues. The DNA of the CDR3 is TGCGCCAGCAGCTTGGCTTGGGACAGGGTGAACACTGAAGCTTTCTTT. Protein sequence: CASSLAWDRVNTEAFF.

V and J are TRBV6-5 and TRBJ1-1; D call uncertain. The CDR3 runs to 13 residues. Trimming pared 0 bases from V and 4 bases from J, leaving 6 bases between. The germline gives CDR1 MNHEY, CDR2 SVGAGI. The CDR3 bases are TGTGCCAGCAGTTACTCGGGGAGCACTGAAGCTTTCTTT. Amino acids: CASSYSGSTEAFF.

The chain recombines TRBV2 with TRBJ2-1, with 9 bases that match TRBD2. The trim removed 11 bases at V and 7 bases at J, leaving 9 bases unmatched. The CDR3 is 13 residues long. The germline CDR1 and CDR2 sequences are SNHLY and FYNNEI. The CDR3 coding sequence is TGTGCCGCTTTAGACCTAGCGGGGAATGAGCAGTTCTTC. Protein product: CAALDLAGNEQFF. The whole variable domain, filled in from reference TRBV2 and TRBJ2-1, reads EPEVTQTPSHQVTQMGQEVILRCVPISNHLYFYWYRQILGQKVEFLVSFYNNEISEKSEIFDDQFSVERPDGSNFTLKIRSTKLEDSAMYFCAALDLAGNEQFFGPGTRLTVL.

The chain carries TRBV9 and TRBJ2-5; possibly TRBD2 for D (6 bases). The V end lost 2 bases, the J end lost 2 bases, and 13 bases lay between the germline ends. CDR1 and CDR2 from the germline V gene are SGDLS and YYNGEE. This CDR3 region has 15 residues. The CDR3 DNA reads as TGTGCCAGCAGCGTTGGAGGGGCCAGACAAGAGACCCAGTACTTC. Protein product: CASSVGGARQETQYF.

The chain recombines TRBV6-4 with TRBJ2-2; unclear D gene. The germline CDR1 and CDR2 sequences are MRHNA and SNTAGT. V dropped 2 bases and J dropped 0 bases, with 4 bases sitting between them. The CDR3 spans 14 residues. The CDR3 sequence: CASSDSSNTGELFF. CDR3 DNA sequence: TGTGCCAGCAGTGACAGCTCGAACACCGGGGAGCTGTTTTTT.

V is TRBV7-9 and J is TRBJ1-1; weak D call: TRBD1 (5 bases). Germline-derived CDR1 and CDR2 are SEHNR and FQNEAQ (reference sequence). The CDR3 totals 15 residues. Trimming removed 2 bases at V and 1 base at J, with 11 bases between. The CDR3, as DNA: TGTGCCAGCAGCTTATACGACAGACCGAACACTGAAGCTTTCTTT. It encodes CASSLYDRPNTEAFF. Supplemented by reference TRBV7-9 and TRBJ1-1, the full variable domain reads DTGVSQNPRHKITKRGQNVTFRCDPISEHNRLYWYRQTLGQGPEFLTYFQNEAQLEKSRLLSDRFSAERPKGSFSTLEIQRTEQGDSAMYLCASSLYDRPNTEAFFGQGTRLTVV.

This rearrangement joins TRBV5-5 to TRBJ1-2, with D maybe TRBD1 (5 bases). The V end was cut by 1 base, the J end by 8 bases, with 21 bases between. Germline V lookup: CDR1 SGHKS, CDR2 YYEKEE (reference sequence). CDR3 length: 16 amino acids. CDR3 region: CASSLRGRSERGGYTF. DNA for the CDR3: TGTGCCAGCAGCTTGAGGGGCAGGTCGGAGCGGGGAGGCTACACCTTC.

The table lists this clone with a count of one. The V gene is TRBV9, the J gene TRBJ1-2; 8 bases map to TRBD1. Germline CDR1 SGDLS, CDR2 YYNGEE. The CDR3 totals 16 residues. The V segment lost 0 bases and the J segment 3 bases; nucleotides outside the gene matches: 7. For the CDR3, the DNA is TGTGCCAGCAGCGTAGGAGCACAGGGGGACTACTATGGCTACACCTTC. Its translation is CASSVGAQGDYYGYTF.

This clone was detected only once. The chain combines TRBV7-3 with TRBJ2-3; the match to TRBD1 covers 10 bases. J gave up 3 bases and V 2 bases, and 5 bases lay outside the gene matches. The CDR3 is 16 residues long. Germline assignment: CDR1 SGHTA and CDR2 FQGTGA. The CDR3 region is CASSLSRDRGTDTQYF. The CDR3 DNA sequence: TGTGCCAGCAGCTTATCGAGGGACAGGGGTACAGATACGCAGTATTTT.

This clone turned up a few times. This chain uses TRBV13 with TRBJ2-2, with TRBD2 identical over 8 bases. This CDR3 has 16 amino acids. V was clipped by 4 bases and J by 8 bases; unmatched bases: 12. Per germline, CDR1 PRHDT and CDR2 FYEKMQ (reference sequence). CDR3 sequence (DNA): TGTGCCAGCAGCTCACAAGCGGGAGTATCTTGGGGGGAGCTGTTTTTT. Protein product: CASSSQAGVSWGELFF. Complete variable domain (other parts from reference TRBV13 and TRBJ2-2): AAGVIQSPRHLIKEKRETATLKCYPIPRHDTVYWYQQGPGQDPQFLISFYEKMQSDKGSIPDRFSAQQFSDYHSELNMSSLELGDSALYFCASSSQAGVSWGELFFGEGSRLTVL.

The gene calls are TRBV7-7 and TRBJ2-7; 9 nucleotides align to TRBD2. The germline V gene has CDR1 SSHAT and CDR2 FNYEAQ (reference sequence). This CDR3 is 14 amino acids long. The trim removed 3 bases at V and 6 bases at J, leaving 6 bases unmatched. The CDR3: CASSLREGLGEQYF. DNA of the CDR3: TGTGCCAGCAGCTTGCGGGAGGGATTAGGCGAGCAGTACTTC.

Here the CDR3 reads CASHRALYEQYF. In DNA form, the CDR3 reads TGTGCCAGCCACAGGGCCCTCTACGAGCAGTACTTC. The V and J genes are TRBV2 and TRBJ2-7, with D tentatively TRBD1 (6 bases). This CDR3 region has 12 residues. V gave up 8 bases and J gave up 3 bases, with 11 bases separating them. CDR1 is SNHLY, CDR2 FYNNEI, per germline.

The genes are TRBV7-2 and TRBJ2-1, with D maybe TRBD1 (6 bases). Germline CDR1 reads SGHTA; CDR2 reads FQGNSA. Trimming took off 2 bases at V and 5 bases at J, with 7 bases between the two ends. This CDR3 has 13 amino acids. The CDR3 region is CASSLYRDNEQFF. CDR3 DNA sequence: TGTGCCAGCAGCTTATACAGGGACAATGAGCAGTTCTTC.

The J gene is TRBJ2-5, the V gene TRBV2; TRBD2 agrees at 10 bases. J lost 5 bases, V lost 6 bases, and 9 bases had no gene match. Per the germline V gene, CDR1 is SNHLY and CDR2 is FYNNEI. The CDR3 is made up of 15 amino acids. The CDR3 here is CASRRASGREETQYF. CDR3 coding DNA: TGTGCCAGCAGGAGGGCTAGCGGGAGAGAGGAGACCCAGTACTTC. The whole variable domain, filled in from reference TRBV2 and TRBJ2-5, reads EPEVTQTPSHQVTQMGQEVILRCVPISNHLYFYWYRQILGQKVEFLVSFYNNEISEKSEIFDDQFSVERPDGSNFTLKIRSTKLEDSAMYFCASRRASGREETQYFGPGTRLLVL.

The chain uses TRBV4-3 and TRBJ2-3; D gene ambiguous. The V end lost 0 bases, the J end lost 0 bases, and 10 bases lay between the germline ends. This CDR3 contains 16 residues. Germline V gene sequence: CDR1 LGHNA, CDR2 YSLEER. CDR3 residues: CASSQEWALSTDTQYF. The CDR3 DNA reads as TGCGCCAGCAGCCAAGAGTGGGCGCTAAGCACAGATACGCAGTATTTT.